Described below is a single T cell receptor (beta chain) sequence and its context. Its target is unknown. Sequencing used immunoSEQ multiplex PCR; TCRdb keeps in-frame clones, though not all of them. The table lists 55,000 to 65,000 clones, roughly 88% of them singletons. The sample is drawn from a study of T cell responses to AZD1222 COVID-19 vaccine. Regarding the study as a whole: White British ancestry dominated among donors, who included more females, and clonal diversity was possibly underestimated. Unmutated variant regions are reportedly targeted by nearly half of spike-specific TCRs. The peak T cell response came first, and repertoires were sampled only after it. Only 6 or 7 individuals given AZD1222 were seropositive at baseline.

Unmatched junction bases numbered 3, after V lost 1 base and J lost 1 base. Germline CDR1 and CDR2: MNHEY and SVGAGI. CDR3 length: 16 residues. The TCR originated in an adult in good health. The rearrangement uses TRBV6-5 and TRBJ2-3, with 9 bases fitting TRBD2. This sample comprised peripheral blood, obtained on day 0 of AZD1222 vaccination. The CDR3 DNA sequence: TGTGCCAGCAGTTACTTAGCTAGCGGGGGCACAGATACGCAGTATTTT. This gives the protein CASSYLASGGTDTQYF.